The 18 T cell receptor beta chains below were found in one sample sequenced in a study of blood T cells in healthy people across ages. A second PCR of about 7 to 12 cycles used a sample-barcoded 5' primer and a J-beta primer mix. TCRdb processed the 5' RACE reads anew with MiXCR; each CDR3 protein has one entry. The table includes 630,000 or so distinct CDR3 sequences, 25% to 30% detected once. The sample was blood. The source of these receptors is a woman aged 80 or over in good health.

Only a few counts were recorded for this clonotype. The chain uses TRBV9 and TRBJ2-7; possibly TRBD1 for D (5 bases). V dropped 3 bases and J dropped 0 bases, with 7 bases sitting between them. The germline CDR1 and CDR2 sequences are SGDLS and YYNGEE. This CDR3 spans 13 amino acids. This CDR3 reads CASSAGHSYEQYF. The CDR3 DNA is TGTGCCAGCAGCGCCGGACACTCCTACGAGCAGTACTTC.

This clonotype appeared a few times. CDR3 nucleotides: TGCGCCAGCAGCCCCCTTTGGGGGGCGAACCAGCCCCAGCATTTT. Its protein product is CASSPLWGANQPQHF. This chain connects TRBV4-1 to TRBJ1-5, with TRBD1 as a possible D gene (6 bases). Germline assignment: CDR1 MGHRA and CDR2 YSYEKL. Trimming took 4 bases from V and 7 from J, leaving 17 bases between them. The CDR3 is 15 amino acids.

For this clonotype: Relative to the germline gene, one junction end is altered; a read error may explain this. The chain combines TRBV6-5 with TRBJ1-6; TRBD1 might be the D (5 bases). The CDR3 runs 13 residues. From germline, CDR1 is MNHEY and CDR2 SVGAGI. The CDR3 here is CASSYYWGSPPHF. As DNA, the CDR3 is TGTGCCAGCAGTTACTATTGGGGCTCACCCCCCCACTTT.

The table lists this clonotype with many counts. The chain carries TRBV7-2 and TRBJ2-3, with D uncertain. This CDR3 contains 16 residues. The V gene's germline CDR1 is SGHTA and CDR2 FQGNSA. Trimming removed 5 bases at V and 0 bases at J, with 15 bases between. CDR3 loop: CASSPTTQTSTDTQYF. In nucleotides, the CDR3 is TGTGCCAGCAGCCCCACCACGCAAACTAGCACAGATACGCAGTATTTT. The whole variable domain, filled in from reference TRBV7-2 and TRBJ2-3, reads GAGVSQSPSNKVTEKGKDVELRCDPISGHTALYWYRQSLGQGLEFLIYFQGNSAPDKSGLPSDRFSAERTGGSVSTLTIQRTQQEDSAVYLCASSPTTQTSTDTQYFGPGTRLTVL.

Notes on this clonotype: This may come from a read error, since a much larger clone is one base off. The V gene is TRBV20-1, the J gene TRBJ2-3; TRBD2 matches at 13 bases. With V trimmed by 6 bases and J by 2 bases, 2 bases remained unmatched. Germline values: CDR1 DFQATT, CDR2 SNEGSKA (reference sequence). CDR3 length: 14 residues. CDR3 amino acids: CSALAGGHTDTQYF. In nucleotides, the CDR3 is TGCAGTGCACTAGCGGGGGGGCACACAGATACGCAGTATTTT.

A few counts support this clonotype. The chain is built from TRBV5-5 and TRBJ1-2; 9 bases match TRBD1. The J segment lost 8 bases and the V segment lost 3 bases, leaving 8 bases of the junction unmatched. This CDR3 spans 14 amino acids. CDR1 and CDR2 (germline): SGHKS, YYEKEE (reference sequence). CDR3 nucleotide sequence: TGTGCCAGCAGCTGTGGGACAGGGAAAGGCGGCTACACCTTC. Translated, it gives CASSCGTGKGGYTF. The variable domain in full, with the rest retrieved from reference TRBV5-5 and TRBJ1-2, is DAGVTQSPTHLIKTRGQQVTLRCSPISGHKSVSWYQQVLGQGPQFIFQYYEKEERGRGNFPDRFSARQFPNYSSELNVNALLLGDSALYLCASSCGTGKGGYTFGSGTRLTVV.

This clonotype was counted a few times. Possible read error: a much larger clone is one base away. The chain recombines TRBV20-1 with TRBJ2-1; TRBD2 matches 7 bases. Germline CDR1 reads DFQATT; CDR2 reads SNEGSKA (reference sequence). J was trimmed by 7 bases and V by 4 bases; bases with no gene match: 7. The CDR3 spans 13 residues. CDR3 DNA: TGCAGTGCTACGCTAGCGGTCTGGAATGAGCAGTTCTTC. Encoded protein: CSATLAVWNEQFF.

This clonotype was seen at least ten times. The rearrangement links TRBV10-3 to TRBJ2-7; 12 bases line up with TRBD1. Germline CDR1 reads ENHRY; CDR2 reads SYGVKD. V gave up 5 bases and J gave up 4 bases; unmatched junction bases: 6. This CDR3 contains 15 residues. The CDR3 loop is CAISLGTGGHYEQYF. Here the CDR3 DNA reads TGTGCCATCAGTCTCGGGACAGGGGGCCATTACGAGCAGTACTTC.

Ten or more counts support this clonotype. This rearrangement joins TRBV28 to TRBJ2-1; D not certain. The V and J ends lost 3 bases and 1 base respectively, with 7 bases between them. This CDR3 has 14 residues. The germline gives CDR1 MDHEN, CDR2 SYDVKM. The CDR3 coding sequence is TGTGCCAGCAGTTTTCAGGTTTCCTACAATGAGCAGTTCTTC. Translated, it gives CASSFQVSYNEQFF.

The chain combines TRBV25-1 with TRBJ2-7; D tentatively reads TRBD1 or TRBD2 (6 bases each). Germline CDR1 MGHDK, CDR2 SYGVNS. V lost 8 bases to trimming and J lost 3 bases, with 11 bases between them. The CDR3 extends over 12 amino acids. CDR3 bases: TGTGCCAGCGAGGGGGGAGGCTACGAGCAGTACTTC. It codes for CASEGGGYEQYF.

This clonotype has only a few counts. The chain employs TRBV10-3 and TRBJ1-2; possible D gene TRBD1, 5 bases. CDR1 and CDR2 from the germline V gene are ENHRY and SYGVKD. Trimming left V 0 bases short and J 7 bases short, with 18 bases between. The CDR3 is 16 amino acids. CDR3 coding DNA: TGTGCCATCAGTGAGTCGGACAATCCGAGGCGAAGTGGCTACACCTTC. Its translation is CAISESDNPRRSGYTF.

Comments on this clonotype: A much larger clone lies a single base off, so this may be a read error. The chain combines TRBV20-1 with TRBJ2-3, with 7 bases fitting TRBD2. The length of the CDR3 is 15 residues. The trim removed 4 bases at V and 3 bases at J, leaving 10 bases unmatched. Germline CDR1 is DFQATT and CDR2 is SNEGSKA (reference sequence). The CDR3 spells CSAKAYGEGTDTQYF. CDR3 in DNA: TGCAGTGCTAAGGCCTATGGGGAGGGTACAGATACGCAGTATTTT.

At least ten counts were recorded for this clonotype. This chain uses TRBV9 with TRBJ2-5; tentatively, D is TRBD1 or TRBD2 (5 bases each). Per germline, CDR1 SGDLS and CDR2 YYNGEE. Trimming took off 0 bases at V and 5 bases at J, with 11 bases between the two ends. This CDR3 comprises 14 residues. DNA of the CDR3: TGTGCCAGCAGCGTAGGGCCCAGGGAGGAGACCCAGTACTTC. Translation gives CASSVGPREETQYF.

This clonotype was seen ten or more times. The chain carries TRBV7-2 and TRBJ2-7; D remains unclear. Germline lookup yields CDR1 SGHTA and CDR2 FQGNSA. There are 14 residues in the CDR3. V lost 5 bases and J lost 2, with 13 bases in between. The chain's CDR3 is CASSRPPPTYEQYF. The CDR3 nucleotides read TGTGCCAGCAGCCGCCCCCCCCCTACCTACGAGCAGTACTTC. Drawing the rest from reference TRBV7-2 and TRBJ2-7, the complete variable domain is GAGVSQSPSNKVTEKGKDVELRCDPISGHTALYWYRQSLGQGLEFLIYFQGNSAPDKSGLPSDRFSAERTGGSVSTLTIQRTQQEDSAVYLCASSRPPPTYEQYFGPGTRLTVT.

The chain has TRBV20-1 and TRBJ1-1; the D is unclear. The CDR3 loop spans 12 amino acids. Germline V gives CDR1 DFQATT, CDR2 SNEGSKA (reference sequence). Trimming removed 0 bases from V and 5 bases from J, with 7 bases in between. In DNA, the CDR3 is TGCAGTGCTAGAGACGTGGGTACTGAAGCTTTCTTT. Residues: CSARDVGTEAFF.

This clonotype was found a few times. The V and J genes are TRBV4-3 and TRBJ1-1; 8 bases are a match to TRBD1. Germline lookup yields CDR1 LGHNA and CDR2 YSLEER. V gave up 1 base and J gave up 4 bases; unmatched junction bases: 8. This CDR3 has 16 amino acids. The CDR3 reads CASSQGPAGGVTEAFF. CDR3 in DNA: TGCGCCAGCAGCCAAGGCCCCGCAGGGGGCGTCACTGAAGCTTTCTTT.

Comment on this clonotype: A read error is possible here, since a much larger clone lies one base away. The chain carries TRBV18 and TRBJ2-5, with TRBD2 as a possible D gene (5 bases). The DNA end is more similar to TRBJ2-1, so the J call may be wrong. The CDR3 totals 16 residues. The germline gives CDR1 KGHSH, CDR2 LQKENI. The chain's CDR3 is CASSPTQMVVWETQFF. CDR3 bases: TGTGCCAGCTCACCTACCCAGATGGTGGTTTGGGAGACCCAGTTCTTC.

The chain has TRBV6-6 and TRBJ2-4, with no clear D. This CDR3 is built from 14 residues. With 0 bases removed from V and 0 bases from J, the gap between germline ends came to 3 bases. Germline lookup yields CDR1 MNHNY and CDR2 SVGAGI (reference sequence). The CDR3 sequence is CASSYSVAKNIQYF. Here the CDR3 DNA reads TGTGCCAGCAGTTACTCGGTAGCCAAAAACATTCAGTACTTC.